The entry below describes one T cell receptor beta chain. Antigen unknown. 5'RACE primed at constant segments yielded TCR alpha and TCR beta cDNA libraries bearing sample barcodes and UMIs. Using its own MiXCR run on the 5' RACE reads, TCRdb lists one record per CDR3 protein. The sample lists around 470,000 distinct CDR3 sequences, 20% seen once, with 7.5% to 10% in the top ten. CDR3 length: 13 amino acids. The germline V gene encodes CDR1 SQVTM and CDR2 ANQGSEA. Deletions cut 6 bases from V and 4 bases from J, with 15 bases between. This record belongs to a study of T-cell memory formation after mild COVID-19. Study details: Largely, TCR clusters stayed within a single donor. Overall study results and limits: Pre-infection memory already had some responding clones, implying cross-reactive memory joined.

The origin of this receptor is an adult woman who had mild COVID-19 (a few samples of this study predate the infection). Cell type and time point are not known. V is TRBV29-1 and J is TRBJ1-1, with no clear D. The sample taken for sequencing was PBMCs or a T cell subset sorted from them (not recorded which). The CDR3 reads CSVPGPGRTEAFF. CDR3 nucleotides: TGCAGCGTGCCCGGGCCTGGTCGCACTGAAGCTTTCTTT.